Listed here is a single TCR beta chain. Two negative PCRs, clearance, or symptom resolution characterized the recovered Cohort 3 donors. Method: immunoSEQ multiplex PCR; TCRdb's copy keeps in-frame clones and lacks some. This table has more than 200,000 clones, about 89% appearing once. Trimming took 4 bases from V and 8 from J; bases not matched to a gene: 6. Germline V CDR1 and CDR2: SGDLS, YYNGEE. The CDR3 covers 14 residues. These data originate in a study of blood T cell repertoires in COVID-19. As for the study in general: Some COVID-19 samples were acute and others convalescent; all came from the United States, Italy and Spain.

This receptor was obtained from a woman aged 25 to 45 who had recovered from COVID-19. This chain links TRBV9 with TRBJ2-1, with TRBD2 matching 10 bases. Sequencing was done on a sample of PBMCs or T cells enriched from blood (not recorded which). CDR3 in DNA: TGTGCCAGCAGCTTTAGCGGGAGGTCGTATGAGCAGTTCTTC. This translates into CASSFSGRSYEQFF.